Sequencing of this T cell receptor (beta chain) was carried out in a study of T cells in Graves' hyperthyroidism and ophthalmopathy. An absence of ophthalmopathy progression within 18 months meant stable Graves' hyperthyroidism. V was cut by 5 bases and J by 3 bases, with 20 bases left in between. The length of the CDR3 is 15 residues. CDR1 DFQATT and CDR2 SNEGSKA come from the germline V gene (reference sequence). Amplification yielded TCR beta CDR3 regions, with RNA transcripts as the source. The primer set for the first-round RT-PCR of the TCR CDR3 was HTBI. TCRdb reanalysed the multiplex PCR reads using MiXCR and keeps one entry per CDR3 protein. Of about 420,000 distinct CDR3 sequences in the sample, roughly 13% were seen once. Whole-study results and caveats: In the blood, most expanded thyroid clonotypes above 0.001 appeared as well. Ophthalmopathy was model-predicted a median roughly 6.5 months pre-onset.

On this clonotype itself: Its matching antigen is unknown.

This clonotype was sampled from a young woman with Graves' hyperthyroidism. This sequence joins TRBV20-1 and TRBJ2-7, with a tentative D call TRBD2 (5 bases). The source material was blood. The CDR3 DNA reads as TGCAGTGCTGGAAGCCGGGAAGGGCAATTCTACGAGCAGTACTTC. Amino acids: CSAGSREGQFYEQYF.